The next 15 T cell receptor beta chains were all read from a single sample in a study of Ad26.COV2.S vaccination and SARS-CoV-2 variants. Sequencing used immunoSEQ multiplex PCR; TCRdb keeps in-frame clones, though not all of them. This sample has approximately 250,000 clones, with roughly 87% found just once. Stated treatment: some 20 received Ad26.COV2.S at low or high dose, single or two shots; roughly 5 received placebo; per-sample allocation not given. Sampling occurred on day 63 after the first vaccine or placebo injection. The sample here was peripheral blood, taken in a trial of Ad26.COV2.S vaccine versus placebo. These receptors originate from a person between 18 and 65 years old who received the Ad26.COV2.S COVID-19 vaccine or a placebo.

CDR3: CASSVANSNQPQHF. CDR3 sequence (DNA): TGTGCCAGCAGCGTGGCGAATAGCAATCAGCCCCAGCATTTT. The chain carries TRBV9 and TRBJ1-5; the D is unclear. Per the germline V gene, CDR1 is SGDLS and CDR2 is YYNGEE. Trimming cost V 2 bases and J 0 bases, with 6 bases left between them. The CDR3 is 14 amino acids.

This sequence joins TRBV24-1 and TRBJ2-1; 10 nucleotides align to TRBD2. V shed 4 bases, J shed 6 bases, and the junction held 14 bases outside the gene matches. CDR1 is KGHDR and CDR2 is SFDVKD in the germline V gene. The CDR3 totals 18 residues. The CDR3 here is CATSDPRSGGAFGNEQFF. The CDR3 DNA is TGTGCCACCAGTGACCCGCGGAGCGGGGGGGCCTTTGGCAATGAGCAGTTCTTC.

The V and J genes are TRBV6-5 and TRBJ2-7, with a tentative D call TRBD1 (5 bases). The V gene lost 6 bases and the J gene lost 0 bases, with 15 bases spanning the gap. Germline-derived CDR1 and CDR2 are MNHEY and SVGAGI. CDR3 length: 15 amino acids. The CDR3 coding sequence is TGTGCCAGCAGAAAAAGCCCCGACAGCTCCTACGAGCAGTACTTC. Amino acid sequence: CASRKSPDSSYEQYF.

The rearrangement links TRBV6-2 or TRBV6-3 to TRBJ2-3; TRBD1 might be the D (5 bases). Between the trimmed V and J ends, which lost 0 bases and 4 bases, there was a span of 20 bases. Germline V gene sequence: CDR1 MNHEY, CDR2 SVGEGT. The CDR3 is 18 amino acids. This chain's CDR3 is CASSYSTFTGWGADTQYF. CDR3 DNA: TGTGCCAGCAGTTACTCGACATTCACAGGTTGGGGCGCAGATACGCAGTATTTT.

This clone was observed a single time. The rearrangement joins TRBV7-2 to TRBJ2-5; either TRBD1 or TRBD2 may supply D (5 bases each). Trimming took 1 base from V and 2 from J, leaving 14 bases between them. The CDR3 runs to 16 residues. Germline V CDR1 and CDR2: SGHTA, FQGNSA. The CDR3 loop reads CASSLERGAGQETQYF. CDR3 in DNA: TGTGCCAGCAGCTTAGAAAGAGGGGCCGGGCAAGAGACCCAGTACTTC. The full variable domain, completed using reference TRBV7-2 and TRBJ2-5, is GAGVSQSPSNKVTEKGKDVELRCDPISGHTALYWYRQSLGQGLEFLIYFQGNSAPDKSGLPSDRFSAERTGGSVSTLTIQRTQQEDSAVYLCASSLERGAGQETQYFGPGTRLLVL.

The chain combines TRBV25-1 with TRBJ2-7; 7 nucleotides match TRBD1. The length of the CDR3 is 14 residues. Germline V gives CDR1 MGHDK, CDR2 SYGVNS. V dropped 6 bases and J dropped 0; count of bases not matched to a gene: 5. The CDR3 DNA reads TGTGCCAGCAGCCGACAGGGCAGCTCCTACGAGCAGTACTTC. This translates into CASSRQGSSYEQYF.

V usage is TRBV6-4 and J usage is TRBJ2-2; a weak D match, TRBD2 (6 bases). Between the trimmed V and J ends, which lost 4 bases and 7 bases, there was a span of 10 bases. CDR3 length: 13 residues. Looked up from germline, CDR1 is MRHNA and CDR2 is SNTAGT. The CDR3 here is CASSVEEGGELFF. The CDR3 nucleotides are TGTGCCAGCAGTGTTGAGGAGGGCGGGGAGCTGTTTTTT.

A single count supports this clone. This chain links TRBV4-1 with TRBJ2-3, with D unclear. Trimming shortened V by 7 bases and J by 0 bases, and 17 bases separated the two germline ends. The germline V gene encodes CDR1 MGHRA and CDR2 YSYEKL. CDR3 size: 16 residues. Here the CDR3 DNA reads TGCGCCAGCACCCCAATCATGGCAGCTAGCACAGATACGCAGTATTTT. This sequence encodes CASTPIMAASTDTQYF.

This clone was detected only once. The rearrangement uses TRBV5-6 and TRBJ1-1; 9 nucleotides match TRBD1. Germline CDR1 and CDR2: SGHDT and YYEEEE. CDR3 size: 15 residues. V lost 4 bases and J lost 6; bases outside the gene matches: 10. In DNA form, the CDR3 reads TGTGCCAGCAGCAGATTACAGGGGGCAAGCCCTGAAGCTTTCTTT. Translating it yields CASSRLQGASPEAFF. Full variable domain (remainder filled in from reference TRBV5-6 and TRBJ1-1): DAGVTQSPTHLIKTRGQQVTLRCSPKSGHDTVSWYQQALGQGPQFIFQYYEEEERQRGNFPDRFSGHQFPNYSSELNVNALLLGDSALYLCASSRLQGASPEAFFGQGTRLTVV.

The CDR3 DNA follows: TGTGCCAGCAGCTTGTTCGGCAGGGCCACGCAGTATTTT. It specifies CASSLFGRATQYF. The V call is TRBV5-5, the J call TRBJ2-3, with a weak D call TRBD1 (5 bases). V lost 1 base and J lost 9, with 12 bases in between. The CDR3 is 13 residues long. CDR1 is SGHKS, CDR2 YYEKEE, per germline (reference sequence).

The chain links TRBV4-1 to TRBJ1-4; the D gene is possibly TRBD1 (6 bases). Between the trimmed V and J ends, which lost 3 bases and 5 bases, there was a span of 13 bases. The CDR3 consists of 15 residues. Germline CDR1 and CDR2: MGHRA and YSYEKL. This CDR3 is CASSQSGAYNEKLFF. CDR3 bases: TGCGCCAGCAGCCAGTCAGGGGCCTACAATGAAAAACTGTTTTTT.

The chain links TRBV9 to TRBJ2-3; TRBD2 matches at 7 bases. Per germline, CDR1 SGDLS and CDR2 YYNGEE. The trim removed 3 bases at V and 5 bases at J, leaving 15 bases unmatched. The CDR3 totals 17 residues. CDR3 in DNA: TGTGCCAGCAGCGCCCACACGGGGGGAGCGGTTATAGATACGCAGTATTTT. Amino acid sequence: CASSAHTGGAVIDTQYF.

The chain joins TRBV18 to TRBJ2-3; TRBD2 is a possible D gene (6 bases). Looked up from germline, CDR1 is KGHSH and CDR2 is LQKENI. The V end was cut by 3 bases, the J end by 1 base, with 14 bases between. CDR3 length equals 16 residues. CDR3 coding DNA: TGTGCCAGCTCACCGCCCCGGGGGACCGGCACAGATACGCAGTATTTT. Protein: CASSPPRGTGTDTQYF.

V gene TRBV3-1 (or the pseudogene TRBV3-2) combines with J gene TRBJ1-2; tentative D call: TRBD1 (6 bases). Germline V gene lookup returns CDR1 LGHDT and CDR2 YNNKEL (reference sequence). The germline V and J ends were trimmed by 0 bases and 8 bases, with 13 bases remaining between them. The CDR3 totals 14 residues. CDR3 residues: CASSQEGRGGGYTF. CDR3 DNA sequence: TGTGCCAGCAGCCAAGAAGGCAGGGGCGGCGGCTACACCTTC.

The chain recombines TRBV11-2 with TRBJ2-3, with D possibly TRBD1 on 6 matching bases. The CDR3 sequence is 14 residues long. The germline V gene encodes CDR1 SGHAT and CDR2 FQNNGV. Trimming cost V 3 bases and J 2 bases, with 9 bases left between them. CDR3 sequence (DNA): TGTGCCAGCAGCTTGAAGGGGGTCACAGATACGCAGTATTTT. It encodes CASSLKGVTDTQYF.